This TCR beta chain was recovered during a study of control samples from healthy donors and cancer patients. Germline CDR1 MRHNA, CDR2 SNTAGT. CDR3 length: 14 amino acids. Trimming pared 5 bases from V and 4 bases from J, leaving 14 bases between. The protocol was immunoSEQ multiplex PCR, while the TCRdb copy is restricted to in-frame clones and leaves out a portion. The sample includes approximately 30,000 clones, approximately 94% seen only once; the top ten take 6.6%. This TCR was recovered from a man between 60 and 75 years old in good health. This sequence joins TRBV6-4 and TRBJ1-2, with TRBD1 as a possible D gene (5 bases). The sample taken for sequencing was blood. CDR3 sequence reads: CASSPGASVYGYTF. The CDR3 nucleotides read TGTGCCAGCAGTCCCGGGGCCTCTGTCTATGGCTACACCTTC.